Listed below are T cell receptor beta chains from one sample, sequenced in a study of spatial heterogeneity in lung cancer. One entry per CDR3 protein, called by TCRdb with MiXCR from the 5' RACE reads. Altogether roughly 48,000 distinct CDR3 sequences are present, less than 5.5% being singletons, with the ten largest covering around 10%. Sequences were derived from PBMCs, sampled at surgery. The receptor source for this set is a male donor with early-stage non-small cell lung cancer. Each CDR3 is given with its conserved first and last residue. The order of the fields is D gene, V gene, J gene, clone size, CDR3 DNA, CDR3 protein. A D gene is named only where the DNA matches it firmly. Clone size is stated in some rows and not others, as once, few, many or a class when expanded.

TRBD1,TRBV5-5,TRBJ2-7,.,TGTGCCAGCAGCGTGGCTCCGGGACAGGGTACCTACGAGCAGTACTTC,CASSVAPGQGTYEQYF
.,TRBV5-4,TRBJ2-3,.,TGTGCCAGCAGCTTGGTAGGGTCCACAGATACGCAGTATTTT,CASSLVGSTDTQYF
TRBD1,TRBV5-8,TRBJ2-1,many,TGTGCCAGCAGCATAAACAGGGGGCGCTCCCCCGAGATTTACTCCTACAATGAGCAGTTCTTC,CASSINRGRSPEIYSYNEQFF
.,TRBV6-1,TRBJ1-2,few,TGTGCCAGTCTACACCCGGGAACTAACTATGGCTACACCTTC,CASLHPGTNYGYTF
TRBD1,TRBV29-1,TRBJ2-2,many,TGCAGCGGACGGACAGGGGGCAACACCGGGGAGCTGTTTTTT,CSGRTGGNTGELFF
.,TRBV20-1,TRBJ2-7,.,TGCAGTGCTAGGGCAGGTGAGGGTCCATCCTACGAGCAGTACTTC,CSARAGEGPSYEQYF
.,TRBV20-1,TRBJ2-6,many,TGCAGTGCTAGTGGGACCGCTGGGGCCAACGTCCTGACTTTC,CSASGTAGANVLTF
.,TRBV11-2,TRBJ2-2,many,TGTGCCAGCAGCCCAAGCGGCTACACCGGGGAGCTGTTTTTT,CASSPSGYTGELFF
.,TRBV9,TRBJ2-2,many,TGTGCCAGCAGCGTGGGAGGTTACACCGGGGAGCTGTTTTTT,CASSVGGYTGELFF
.,TRBV6-5,TRBJ1-1,many,TGTGCCAGCAGCACAATTATGGAGGCTGAAGCTTTCTTT,CASSTIMEAEAFF
.,TRBV12-3/TRBV12-4,TRBJ1-1,.,TGTGCCAGCAGTTCCCACTTGGGGGGCACTGAAGCTTTCTTT,CASSSHLGGTEAFF
TRBD1,TRBV5-4,TRBJ2-5,many,TGTGCCAGCAGCGGCGTGACAGGGGGCGAGACCCAGTACTTC,CASSGVTGGETQYF
.,TRBV12-3/TRBV12-4,TRBJ1-1,many,TGTGCCAGCAGTTGGTCTACGGGGAACACTGAAGCTTTCTTT,CASSWSTGNTEAFF
.,TRBV21-1,TRBJ2-7,many,TGTGCCAGCAGCCCCCGGACTAGCGGGAGAGGTCAGTACTTC,CASSPRTSGRGQYF
.,TRBV19,TRBJ1-5,many,TGTGCCAGTACCTGGAGTGGGGGGTCTAGTGGCAATCAGCCCCAGCATTTT,CASTWSGGSSGNQPQHF
TRBD1,TRBV6-5,TRBJ1-6,few,TGTGCCAGCAGCCCCCTCGGGGACGCCTACAGGGGAGGAAATTCACCCCTCCACTTT,CASSPLGDAYRGGNSPLHF
.,TRBV6-5,TRBJ2-1,many,TGTGCCAGCAGTTTCGACAGTGCGGGGTACAATGAGCAGTTCTTC,CASSFDSAGYNEQFF
.,TRBV28,TRBJ1-2,many,TGTGCCAGCAGTTGGGGGGGCAATGGCTACACCTTC,CASSWGGNGYTF
TRBD2,TRBV11-2,TRBJ2-3,few,TGTGCCAGCAGCTTAGTGGGACTACAAACAGATACGCAGTATTTT,CASSLVGLQTDTQYF
TRBD1,TRBV20-1,TRBJ1-4,many,TGCAGTGCTAGGAAATCCAGGACAGGGGAGGAAAAACTGTTTTTT,CSARKSRTGEEKLFF
.,TRBV3-2,TRBJ1-1,.,TGTGCCAGCAGCCAACGGGGGAAGGCCATGAACACTGAAGCTTTCTTT,CASSQRGKAMNTEAFF
TRBD2,TRBV10-3,TRBJ2-7,many,TGTGCCATCAGTGAGTCGCCTACGGGAGGGAGGAACGAGCAGTACTTC,CAISESPTGGRNEQYF
.,TRBV7-9,TRBJ2-1,many,TGTGCCAGCAGCCCCCGGGACACAAGCTCCTACAATGAGCAGTTCTTC,CASSPRDTSSYNEQFF
.,TRBV3-1,TRBJ2-5,many,TGTGCCAGCAGCCAAGTGGGGGGAGTGGTGGAGACCCAGTACTTC,CASSQVGGVVETQYF
TRBD1,TRBV5-1,TRBJ2-5,few,TGCGCCAGCAGCTTGACAGGGGCTGGAGAGACCCGGTACTTC,CASSLTGAGETRYF
.,TRBV11-2,TRBJ2-7,many,TGTGCCAGCAGCTTTCCCGGAACAGGGTACGAGCAGTACTTC,CASSFPGTGYEQYF
.,TRBV2,TRBJ1-4,many,TGTGCCAGCAGTGCACAGTACTATAATGAAAAACTGTTTTTT,CASSAQYYNEKLFF
.,TRBV7-6,TRBJ2-7,.,TGTGCCAGCAGCTTAGGGCCTCTCGGGGAGCAGTACTTC,CASSLGPLGEQYF
TRBD1,TRBV19,TRBJ1-5,many,TGTGCCAGTAGTATAAGGCCAGGGGGCTTGGAGCCCCAGCATTTT,CASSIRPGGLEPQHF